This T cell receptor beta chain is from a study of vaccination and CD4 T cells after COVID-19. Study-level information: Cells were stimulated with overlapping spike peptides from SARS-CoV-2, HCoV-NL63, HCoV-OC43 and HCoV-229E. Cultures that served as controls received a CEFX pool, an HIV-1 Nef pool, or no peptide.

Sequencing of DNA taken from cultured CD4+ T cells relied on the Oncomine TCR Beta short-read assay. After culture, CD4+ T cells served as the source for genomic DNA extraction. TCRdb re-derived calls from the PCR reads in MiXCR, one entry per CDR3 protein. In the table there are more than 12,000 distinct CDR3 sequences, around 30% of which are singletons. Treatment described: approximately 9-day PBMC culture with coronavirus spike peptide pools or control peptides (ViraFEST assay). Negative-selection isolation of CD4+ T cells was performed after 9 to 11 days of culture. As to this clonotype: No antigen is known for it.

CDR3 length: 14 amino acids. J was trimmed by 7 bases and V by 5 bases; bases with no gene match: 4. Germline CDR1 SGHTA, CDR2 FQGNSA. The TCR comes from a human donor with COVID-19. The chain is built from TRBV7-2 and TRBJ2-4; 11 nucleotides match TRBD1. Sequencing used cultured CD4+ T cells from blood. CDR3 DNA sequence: TGTGCCAGCAGCGGACAGGGGGCTGGGAACATTCAGTACTTC. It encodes CASSGQGAGNIQYF.